What follows are 12 T cell receptor beta chains derived from one specimen sequenced in a study of T-cell reconstitution after alpha-beta-depleted transplantation in children. A TCRbeta library incorporating unique molecular identifiers was prepared. TCRdb called the PCR reads again in MiXCR, with one record for every CDR3 protein. Here the sample spans about 230,000 distinct CDR3 sequences, approximately 10% being singletons. Sequencing used PBMCs, obtained before TCRalphabeta/CD19-depleted stem cell transplant. The receptors stem from a child under two years old with acute myeloid leukemia, due to receive a stem cell transplant.

The chain links TRBV11-2 to TRBJ2-5; D gene ambiguous. Germline V CDR1 and CDR2: SGHAT, FQNNGV. V was shortened by 5 bases and J by 0 bases, with 13 bases between the two germline ends. The CDR3 spans 15 residues. The DNA for the CDR3 is TGTGCCAGCAGCCCAGAGCATAGCCACCAAGAGACCCAGTACTTC. This codes for CASSPEHSHQETQYF.

This clonotype was seen a few times. The CDR3, as DNA: TGCAGTGCTAGGGGACAGGGAGACACTGAAGCTTTCTTT. Its translation is CSARGQGDTEAFF. The chain joins TRBV20-1 to TRBJ1-1; 9 bases are shared with TRBD1. From germline, CDR1 is DFQATT and CDR2 SNEGSKA (reference sequence). V lost 3 bases, J lost 3 bases, and 2 bases stayed unmatched. The CDR3 totals 13 residues.

Concerning this clonotype itself: Just one base apart from a much larger clone, this may be a read error. This is likely a read error, given that the CDR3 carries no conserved phenylalanine or tryptophan at its end. The chain joins TRBV20-1 to TRBJ2-5; 16 bases fit TRBD2. Germline CDR1 reads DFQATT; CDR2 reads SNEGSKA (reference sequence). Losses at the gene ends were 5 bases for V and 4 bases for J; bases not matched to a gene: 4. The CDR3 consists of 15 residues. Written as DNA, the CDR3 is TGCAGTGCTCCAGGGACTAGCGGGAGGGCAGAGACCCAGTACCTC. It is translated as CSAPGTSGRAETQYL.

This chain uses TRBV3-1 with TRBJ2-1; 12 positions agree with TRBD2. This CDR3 spans 14 amino acids. V lost 4 bases, J lost 7 bases, and 2 bases stayed unmatched. Germline CDR1 LGHDT, CDR2 YNNKEL (reference sequence). The CDR3 spells CASSPGTSGNEQFF. In DNA, the CDR3 is TGTGCCAGCAGCCCCGGGACTAGCGGGAATGAGCAGTTCTTC.

V gene TRBV5-5 combines with J gene TRBJ2-1; unclear D gene. Trimming left V 6 bases short and J 4 bases short, with 5 bases between. Germline V lookup: CDR1 SGHKS, CDR2 YYEKEE (reference sequence). There are 11 residues in the CDR3. The CDR3 nucleotides are TGTGCCAGCACCGTTTACAATGAGCAGTTCTTC. Amino acids: CASTVYNEQFF.

This clonotype has ten or more counts. The V and J genes are TRBV7-8 and TRBJ2-2, with D unclear. The V end lost 3 bases, the J end lost 6 bases, and 8 bases lay between the germline ends. The CDR3 is 13 residues long. The germline CDR1 and CDR2 sequences are SGHVS and FQNEAQ. As DNA, the CDR3 is TGTGCCAGCAGCTTCGAACTGGCCGGGGAGCTGTTTTTT. Translated: CASSFELAGELFF.

This clonotype has ten or more counts. The chain uses TRBV5-1 and TRBJ2-2, with TRBD2 as a possible D gene (6 bases). V was trimmed by 4 bases and J by 3 bases, leaving 16 bases between them. The germline CDR1 and CDR2 sequences are SGHRS and YFSETQ. The CDR3 has 16 amino acids. CDR3 sequence: CASSPQGWGDTGELFF. The CDR3 DNA is TGCGCCAGCAGCCCCCAAGGGTGGGGGGACACCGGGGAGCTGTTTTTT.

This clonotype has at least ten counts. V and J are TRBV4-1 and TRBJ1-2; 7 nucleotides agree with TRBD1. The length of the CDR3 is 16 residues. After removal of 2 bases from V and 7 bases from J, the junction contained 13 bases not matched to a gene. Germline V gene sequence: CDR1 MGHRA, CDR2 YSYEKL. The CDR3 loop reads CASSQLGGGLRAGYTF. The CDR3 DNA is TGCGCCAGCAGCCAATTAGGGGGCGGCCTAAGGGCTGGCTACACCTTC.

This clonotype was counted ten times or more. V is TRBV12-3 or TRBV12-4 and J is TRBJ2-2; tentatively, D is TRBD2 (8 bases). V was pared by 4 bases and J by 2 bases, with 26 bases between. The CDR3 loop spans 20 amino acids. In DNA, the CDR3 is TGTGCCAGCAGTTCCCCCATCCTCGGGAGGGACAGAGTTAACACCGGGGAGCTGTTTTTT. Translated, it gives CASSSPILGRDRVNTGELFF.

This clonotype was detected many times. V gene TRBV5-1 combines with J gene TRBJ2-7, with D possibly being TRBD2 (6 bases). Germline CDR1 SGHRS, CDR2 YFSETQ. This CDR3 contains 13 residues. The V end lost 5 bases, the J end lost 4 bases, and 13 bases lay between the germline ends. CDR3 region: CASRNTGGYEQYF. The CDR3 nucleotides are TGCGCCAGCAGAAACACCGGAGGGTACGAGCAGTACTTC.

This clonotype was detected ten times or more. The chain carries TRBV10-3 and TRBJ1-2; no clear D. Germline loops: CDR1 ENHRY, CDR2 SYGVKD. The CDR3 is 12 residues long. The V gene lost 0 bases and the J gene lost 8 bases, with 7 bases spanning the gap. CDR3 nucleotides: TGTGCCATCAGTGAGTCCTCCTGGGGCTACACCTTC. Translated: CAISESSWGYTF.

There are many counts of this clonotype. The chain carries TRBV12-3 or TRBV12-4 and TRBJ1-5; 7 bases agree with TRBD1. The junction had 5 bases not matched to a gene; V was cut back by 0 bases and J by 0 bases. This CDR3 has 17 amino acids. The CDR3 protein is CASSLAWGQISNQPQHF. For the CDR3, the DNA is TGTGCCAGCAGTTTAGCGTGGGGACAGATTAGCAATCAGCCCCAGCATTTT.